The 21 T cell receptor beta chains given below trace back to one sample, sequenced in a study of human T cells and chemical hapten exposure. Specified time point: patch test 1, 2 weeks after DPC sensitization. As to treatment: therapeutic diphenylcyclopropenone sensitization with weekly scalp DPC. TCRdb reprocessed the RACE reads with MiXCR, giving one entry per CDR3 protein. Of more than 80,000 distinct CDR3 sequences in the sample, 6% to 9% are singletons; the top ten hold 1.5% to 1.9%. This material consisted of whole blood, taken in connection with sensitization to the hapten diphenylcyclopropenone (DPC). The receptors come from a woman aged 25 to 39 with alopecia areata. Some clones in this sample may be carry-over from other donors' samples.

The J gene is TRBJ2-3, the V gene TRBV6-5; D remains unclear. V lost 8 bases and J 2 bases, leaving 23 bases between the germline ends. The CDR3 covers 17 residues. The germline V gene has CDR1 MNHEY and CDR2 SVGAGI. The CDR3 nucleotides read TGTGCCAGCCCGGTCGTAGCCGATGTTTTTAACACAGATACGCAGTATTTT. It codes for CASPVVADVFNTDTQYF.

The chain uses TRBV7-6 and TRBJ1-6; TRBD1 aligns across 7 bases. There are 13 residues in the CDR3. Germline CDR1 SGHVS, CDR2 FNYEAQ. J lost 10 bases, V lost 5 bases, and 5 bases had no gene match. CDR3 protein: CASSDRDLSPLHF. The CDR3 nucleotides read TGTGCCAGCAGCGACAGGGACCTCTCACCCCTCCACTTT.

The chain employs TRBV6-1 and TRBJ2-3; 13 positions match TRBD2. This CDR3 has 16 amino acids. Trimming removed 3 bases from V and 6 bases from J; junction bases left unmatched: 6. Looked up from germline, CDR1 is MNHNS and CDR2 is SASEGT. CDR3 nucleotide sequence: TGTGCCAGCAGTGATTCACTAGCGGGGGGGCTTGATACGCAGTATTTT. Protein sequence: CASSDSLAGGLDTQYF.

This clonotype was counted ten times or more. The chain links TRBV3-1 to TRBJ1-5; D is ambiguous. Trimming cost V 3 bases and J 4 bases, with 7 bases left between them. CDR1 is LGHDT and CDR2 is YNNKEL in the germline V gene (reference sequence). This CDR3 region has 13 residues. CDR3 residues: CASSHRGNQPQHF. The CDR3 DNA is TGTGCCAGCAGCCACCGAGGGAATCAGCCCCAGCATTTT.

This clonotype came up a few times. V gene TRBV18 combines with J gene TRBJ1-1; the D is unclear. This CDR3 is 13 amino acids long. Germline V CDR1 and CDR2: KGHSH, LQKENI. The V end was cut by 3 bases, the J end by 5 bases, with 10 bases between. The CDR3 reads CASSPGVGTEAFF. The DNA of the CDR3 is TGTGCCAGCTCACCGGGCGTGGGGACTGAAGCTTTCTTT.

The chain carries TRBV10-3 and TRBJ2-2; TRBD1 agrees at 7 bases. Per the germline V gene, CDR1 is ENHRY and CDR2 is SYGVKD. CDR3 size: 15 residues. V shed 6 bases, J shed 0 bases, and the junction held 4 bases outside the gene matches. The CDR3 protein is CAIRTGTANTGELFF. The CDR3 nucleotides are TGTGCCATCAGGACCGGGACAGCGAACACCGGGGAGCTGTTTTTT.

Ten or more counts support this clonotype. V usage is TRBV7-6 and J usage is TRBJ1-3; 7 positions agree with TRBD1. This CDR3 spans 18 amino acids. With 5 bases clipped from V and 0 bases from J, the junction kept 13 bases outside the gene matches. Germline V gene sequence: CDR1 SGHVS, CDR2 FNYEAQ. CDR3 coding DNA: TGTGCCAGCAGCCGCTTACAGGGGATTACCTTCTCTGGAAACACCATATATTTT. It codes for CASSRLQGITFSGNTIYF.

This clonotype was recorded at least ten times. This sequence joins TRBV2 and TRBJ1-1; D uncertain. The CDR3 length is 16 residues. The ends were cut back, 2 bases at V and 1 base at J, with 14 bases in the middle. Germline V gene sequence: CDR1 SNHLY, CDR2 FYNNEI. The CDR3 reads CASSELRTVPNTEAFF. The DNA of the CDR3 is TGTGCCAGCAGTGAACTTAGAACCGTGCCGAACACTGAAGCTTTCTTT.

V gene TRBV6-1 combines with J gene TRBJ1-2, with no clear D. The germline CDR1 and CDR2 sequences are MNHNS and SASEGT. With 2 bases removed from V and 0 bases from J, the gap between germline ends came to 10 bases. The CDR3 loop spans 15 amino acids. The CDR3 DNA reads as TGTGCCAGCAGTGAAATGAACGGATCTAACTATGGCTACACCTTC. It translates to CASSEMNGSNYGYTF.

At least ten counts were recorded for this clonotype. The V call is TRBV5-1, the J call TRBJ2-3; D is tentatively TRBD1 or TRBD2 (5 bases each). This CDR3 is built from 16 residues. CDR1 and CDR2 (germline): SGHRS, YFSETQ. V lost 6 bases, J lost 4 bases, and 21 bases lay in between. In DNA, the CDR3 is TGCGCCAGCAAGAGGGGCGCGACGTCGGGTCCAGATACGCAGTATTTT. This sequence encodes CASKRGATSGPDTQYF.

This clonotype was observed at least ten times. This chain joins TRBV14 and TRBJ1-1; TRBD1 is a possible D gene (5 bases). This CDR3 has 14 residues. With 7 bases removed from V and 3 bases from J, the gap between germline ends came to 15 bases. Germline CDR1 and CDR2: SGHDN and FVKESK. In DNA, the CDR3 is TGTGCCAGCACACCCCCTGGGGGGTACACTGAAGCTTTCTTT. It specifies CASTPPGGYTEAFF.

The V and J genes are TRBV9 and TRBJ1-4; 7 positions match TRBD1. Germline CDR1 SGDLS, CDR2 YYNGEE. The junction had 6 bases not matched to a gene; V was cut back by 1 base and J by 0 bases. The CDR3 length is 17 residues. CDR3 in amino acids: CASSVRGTGATNEKLFF. DNA for the CDR3: TGTGCCAGCAGCGTACGGGGCACAGGGGCAACTAATGAAAAACTGTTTTTT.

The J gene is TRBJ1-5, the V gene TRBV30; D possibly corresponds to TRBD1 (5 bases). CDR1 GTSNPN and CDR2 SVGIG come from the germline V gene (reference sequence). This CDR3 region has 14 residues. Trimming left V 3 bases short and J 0 bases short, with 9 bases between. CDR3 bases: TGTGCCTGGAGCAGGGTCCATAGCAATCAGCCCCAGCATTTT. Translating it yields CAWSRVHSNQPQHF. Full variable domain (missing parts from reference TRBV30 and TRBJ1-5): SQTIHQWPATLVQPVGSPLSLECTVEGTSNPNLYWYRQAAGRGLQLLFYSVGIGQISSEVPQNLSASRPQDRQFILSSKKLLLSDSGFYLCAWSRVHSNQPQHFGDGTRLSIL.

This CDR3 is CASSYDRDGNQPQHF. CDR3 DNA sequence: TGTGCCAGCAGTTACGACAGGGACGGCAATCAGCCCCAGCATTTT. V gene TRBV6-1 combines with J gene TRBJ1-5, with 7 bases lining up with TRBD1. Germline CDR1 is MNHNS and CDR2 is SASEGT. The V gene end was trimmed by 5 bases and the J gene end by 2 bases; junction bases not matched to a gene: 6. This CDR3 comprises 15 residues.

This clonotype was counted a few times. J is TRBJ1-1 and V is TRBV15; no firm D call. The germline gives CDR1 LNHNV, CDR2 YYDKDF (reference sequence). The CDR3 contains 14 residues. V lost 6 bases to trimming and J lost 1 base, with 12 bases between them. CDR3 sequence (DNA): TGTGCCACCAGACAAGACATGGGGAACACTGAAGCTTTCTTT. It codes for CATRQDMGNTEAFF.

This clonotype was counted ten times or more. The V gene is TRBV6-6, the J gene TRBJ1-1; no reliable D call. This CDR3 comprises 14 residues. V lost 3 bases to trimming and J lost 4 bases, with 12 bases between them. Germline V CDR1 and CDR2: MNHNY, SVGAGI (reference sequence). The CDR3 sequence is CASSYPDLGTEAFF. The CDR3 DNA is TGTGCCAGCAGTTATCCTGATTTGGGCACTGAAGCTTTCTTT.

The chain combines TRBV6-5 with TRBJ1-4, with D tentatively TRBD1 (5 bases). Germline V gene data show CDR1 as MNHEY and CDR2 as SVGAGI. CDR3 length equals 14 residues. The V and J ends lost 4 bases and 2 bases respectively, with 8 bases between them. CDR3 coding DNA: TGTGCCAGCAGTTTCCGACAGACTAATGAAAAACTGTTTTTT. Protein product: CASSFRQTNEKLFF.

This clonotype was seen at least ten times. The chain has TRBV20-1 and TRBJ1-1; unclear D gene. Germline assignment: CDR1 DFQATT and CDR2 SNEGSKA (reference sequence). This CDR3 is built from 16 residues. V was shortened by 0 bases and J by 1 base, with 15 bases between the two germline ends. In nucleotides, the CDR3 is TGCAGTGCTAGAGATCCCCTGCGGACGGAGAACACTGAAGCTTTCTTT. The encoded protein is CSARDPLRTENTEAFF.

This clonotype came up a few times. The chain links TRBV30 to TRBJ1-2; no clear D gene. The germline V gene encodes CDR1 GTSNPN and CDR2 SVGIG (reference sequence). Trimming took off 3 bases at V and 4 bases at J, with 9 bases between the two ends. The CDR3 sequence is 12 residues long. CDR3 loop: CAWRSYAYGYTF. For the CDR3, the DNA is TGTGCCTGGAGATCGTACGCCTATGGCTACACCTTC.

This chain joins TRBV4-1 and TRBJ1-1; D remains ambiguous. V lost 0 bases and J lost 1, with 12 bases in between. Per germline, CDR1 MGHRA and CDR2 YSYEKL. CDR3 length: 16 residues. The CDR3 DNA follows: TGCGCCAGCAGCCAAGACAAAGAACATACGAACACTGAAGCTTTCTTT. Translating it yields CASSQDKEHTNTEAFF.

In its sample, this clonotype was seen a few times. This chain joins TRBV29-1 and TRBJ2-6; the match to TRBD1 covers 10 bases. With V trimmed by 4 bases and J by 0 bases, 6 bases remained unmatched. The CDR3 length is 17 residues. Germline values: CDR1 SQVTM, CDR2 ANQGSEA. CDR3 region: CSVGPGQGSSGANVLTF. In nucleotides, the CDR3 is TGCAGCGTTGGACCGGGACAGGGGAGCTCTGGGGCCAACGTCCTGACTTTC.